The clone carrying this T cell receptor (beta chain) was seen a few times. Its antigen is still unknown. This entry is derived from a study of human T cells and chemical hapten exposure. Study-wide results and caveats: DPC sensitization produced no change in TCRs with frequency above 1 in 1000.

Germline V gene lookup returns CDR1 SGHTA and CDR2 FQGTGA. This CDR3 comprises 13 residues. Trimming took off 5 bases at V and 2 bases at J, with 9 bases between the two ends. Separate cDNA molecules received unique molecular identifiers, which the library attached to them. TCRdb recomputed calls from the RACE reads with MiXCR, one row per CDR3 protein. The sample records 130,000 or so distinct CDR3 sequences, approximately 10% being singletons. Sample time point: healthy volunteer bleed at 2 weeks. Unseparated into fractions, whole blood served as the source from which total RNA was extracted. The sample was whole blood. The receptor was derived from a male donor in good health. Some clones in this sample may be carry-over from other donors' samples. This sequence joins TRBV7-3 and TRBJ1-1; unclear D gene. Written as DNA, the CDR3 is TGTGCCAGCAGCGAACAATCCAACACTGAAGCTTTCTTT. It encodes CASSEQSNTEAFF.